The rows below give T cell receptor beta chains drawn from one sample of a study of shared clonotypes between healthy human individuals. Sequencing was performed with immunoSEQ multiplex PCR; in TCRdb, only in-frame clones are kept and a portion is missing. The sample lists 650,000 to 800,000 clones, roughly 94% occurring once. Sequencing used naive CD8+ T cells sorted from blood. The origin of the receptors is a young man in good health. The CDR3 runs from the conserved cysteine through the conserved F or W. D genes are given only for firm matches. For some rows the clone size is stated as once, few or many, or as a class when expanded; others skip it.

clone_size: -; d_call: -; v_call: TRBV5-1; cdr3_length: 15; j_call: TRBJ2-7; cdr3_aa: CASSSWRDTSYEQYF; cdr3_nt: TGCGCCAGCAGCTCCTGGAGAGATACTTCCTACGAGCAGTACTTC
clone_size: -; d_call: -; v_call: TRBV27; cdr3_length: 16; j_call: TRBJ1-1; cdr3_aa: CASSLLGGTMNTEAFF; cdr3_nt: TGTGCCAGCAGTTTGTTAGGGGGTACTATGAACACTGAAGCTTTCTTT
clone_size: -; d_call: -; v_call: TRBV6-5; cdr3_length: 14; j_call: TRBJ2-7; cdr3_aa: CASSPRWGEVRQYF; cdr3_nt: TGTGCCAGCAGCCCCAGGTGGGGGGAAGTCAGGCAGTACTTC
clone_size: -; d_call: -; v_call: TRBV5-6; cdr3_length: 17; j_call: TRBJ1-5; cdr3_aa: CASSSRTQAVGNQPQHF; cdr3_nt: TGTGCCAGCAGCTCTAGGACACAGGCGGTAGGGAATCAGCCCCAGCATTTT
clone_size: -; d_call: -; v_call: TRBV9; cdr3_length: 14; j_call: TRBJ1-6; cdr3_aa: CASSEGLLNSPLHF; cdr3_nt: TGTGCCAGCAGCGAGGGACTCCTAAATTCACCCCTCCACTTT
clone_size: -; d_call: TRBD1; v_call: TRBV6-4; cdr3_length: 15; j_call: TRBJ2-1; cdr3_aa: CASSVIQGSVDEQFF; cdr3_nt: TGTGCCAGCAGTGTGATACAGGGGAGTGTCGATGAGCAGTTCTTC
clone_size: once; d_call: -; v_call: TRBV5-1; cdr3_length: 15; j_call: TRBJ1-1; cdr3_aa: CASSLRAPQTTEAFF; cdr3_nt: TGCGCCAGCAGCCTCCGGGCCCCCCAAACAACTGAAGCTTTCTTT
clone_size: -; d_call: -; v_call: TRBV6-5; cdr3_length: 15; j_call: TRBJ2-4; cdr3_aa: CASSYSILAKNIQYF; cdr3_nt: TGTGCCAGCAGTTACTCTATACTAGCCAAAAACATTCAGTACTTC
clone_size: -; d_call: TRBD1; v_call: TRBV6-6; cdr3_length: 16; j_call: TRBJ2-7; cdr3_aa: CASSYGTDRGPYEQYF; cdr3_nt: TGTGCCAGCAGTTACGGCACGGACAGGGGTCCCTACGAGCAGTACTTC
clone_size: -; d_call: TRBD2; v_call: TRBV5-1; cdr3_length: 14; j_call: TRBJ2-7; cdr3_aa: CASRDGTTLYEQYF; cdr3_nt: TGCGCCAGCAGGGATGGGACTACCCTCTACGAGCAGTACTTC
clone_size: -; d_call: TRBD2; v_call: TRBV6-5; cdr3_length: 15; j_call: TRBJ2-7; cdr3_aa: CAISGTSGNSYEQYF; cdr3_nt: TGTGCCATCAGTGGTACTAGCGGGAACTCCTACGAGCAGTACTTC
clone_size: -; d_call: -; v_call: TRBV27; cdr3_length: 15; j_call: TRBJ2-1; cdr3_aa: CASSLYPGVGNEQFF; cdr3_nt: TGTGCCAGCAGTTTATACCCGGGAGTGGGAAATGAGCAGTTCTTC
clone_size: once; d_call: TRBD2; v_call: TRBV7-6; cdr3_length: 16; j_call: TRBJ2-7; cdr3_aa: CASSFRTGTGAGEQYF; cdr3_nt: TGTGCCAGCAGCTTTCGAACCGGGACGGGAGCGGGGGAGCAGTACTTC